These 24 T cell receptor beta chains were sequenced from one sample in a study of T cells after yellow fever vaccination. TCRdb independently ran MiXCR on the 5' RACE reads; one entry per CDR3 protein. The sample lists some 110,000 distinct CDR3 sequences, approximately 8.4% seen once, with about 25% in the top ten. Sequenced material: CD8+ T cells sorted from PBMCs, taken 45 days after the yellow fever booster vaccination. The receptors derive from a man under 40 who received the YFV17D yellow fever vaccine.

This clonotype was seen a handful of times. The chain joins TRBV6-2 or TRBV6-3 to TRBJ2-3; the D gene could be TRBD1 or TRBD2 (5 bases each). V lost 7 bases and J 3 bases, leaving 14 bases between the germline ends. CDR3 length: 14 residues. CDR1 MNHEY and CDR2 SVGEGT come from the germline V gene. Here the CDR3 DNA reads TGTGCCAGCAAGGACACCCGAGGGACAGATACGCAGTATTTT. As protein: CASKDTRGTDTQYF.

Ten or more counts support this clonotype. The genes are TRBV4-3 and TRBJ1-2, with 7 bases aligning to TRBD1. Germline V CDR1 and CDR2: LGHNA, YSLEER. CDR3 length: 15 residues. Germline trimming cut 0 bases from V and 8 bases from J; bases unmatched to any gene: 9. Here the CDR3 DNA reads TGCGCCAGCAGCCAAGAGGTGGGACAGACCCAGGGCTACACCTTC. Amino acids: CASSQEVGQTQGYTF.

On this clonotype: A much larger clone lies one base from this, so it may be a read error. The chain carries TRBV18 and TRBJ1-2; no clear D gene. Germline loops: CDR1 KGHSH, CDR2 LQKENI. V dropped 0 bases and J dropped 4 bases, with 9 bases sitting between them. The CDR3 totals 14 residues. The CDR3 is CASSPPSWFYGYTF. CDR3 in DNA: TGTGCCAGCTCACCACCATCTTGGTTCTATGGCTACACCTTC.

This clonotype appeared many times. The V and J genes are TRBV5-1 and TRBJ1-1, with a tentative D call TRBD1 (6 bases). The germline V gene encodes CDR1 SGHRS and CDR2 YFSETQ. Between the trimmed V and J ends, which lost 5 bases and 4 bases, there was a span of 9 bases. This CDR3 is 12 amino acids long. CDR3 sequence: CASRQGGTEAFF. CDR3 DNA: TGCGCCAGCAGACAGGGAGGCACTGAAGCTTTCTTT. The full variable domain, with the rest looked up from reference TRBV5-1 and TRBJ1-1, is KAGVTQTPRYLIKTRGQQVTLSCSPISGHRSVSWYQQTPGQGLQFLFEYFSETQRNKGNFPGRFSGRQFSNSRSEMNVSTLELGDSALYLCASRQGGTEAFFGQGTRLTVV.

This clonotype occurred many times. V is TRBV6-5 and J is TRBJ2-2, with a tentative D call TRBD2 (5 bases). Germline lookup yields CDR1 MNHEY and CDR2 SVGAGI. Between the trimmed V and J ends, which lost 2 bases and 6 bases, there was a span of 13 bases. The CDR3 totals 15 residues. CDR3 nucleotides: TGTGCCAGCAGTTACGGAATCGGGCGGGCCGGGGAGCTGTTTTTT. Residues: CASSYGIGRAGELFF.

The V gene is TRBV5-1, the J gene TRBJ2-7; D call uncertain. This CDR3 has 13 residues. Trimming shortened V by 3 bases and J by 4 bases, and 11 bases separated the two germline ends. Germline values: CDR1 SGHRS, CDR2 YFSETQ. CDR3 sequence reads: CASSWDRTYEQYF. CDR3 in DNA: TGCGCCAGCAGCTGGGATCGGACGTACGAGCAGTACTTC.

This clonotype was counted ten times or more. V and J are TRBV7-9 and TRBJ2-7; the match to TRBD2 covers 7 bases. Germline CDR1 and CDR2: SEHNR and FQNEAQ (reference sequence). After removal of 4 bases from V and 2 bases from J, the junction contained 11 bases not matched to a gene. The CDR3 is made up of 16 amino acids. This CDR3 reads CASSSSIPREAYEQYF. The CDR3 nucleotides read TGTGCCAGCAGCTCCTCCATACCCCGGGAGGCCTACGAGCAGTACTTC.

The sample holds a few counts of this clonotype. This chain joins TRBV2 and TRBJ2-7; D possibly corresponds to TRBD2 (6 bases). The CDR3 has 15 residues. The V gene lost 5 bases and the J gene lost 2 bases, with 16 bases spanning the gap. Germline V gene sequence: CDR1 SNHLY, CDR2 FYNNEI. CDR3 region: CASSSGGDVTYEQYF. The CDR3 DNA reads TGTGCCAGCAGTTCAGGAGGGGACGTAACCTACGAGCAGTACTTC.

The chain employs TRBV3-1 and TRBJ2-1; possibly TRBD2 for D (5 bases). V lost 0 bases to trimming and J lost 10 bases, with 10 bases between them. This CDR3 region has 13 residues. Germline V gene sequence: CDR1 LGHDT, CDR2 YNNKEL (reference sequence). The CDR3 protein is CASSQDSGLEQFF. In nucleotides, the CDR3 is TGTGCCAGCAGCCAAGATTCGGGGTTAGAGCAGTTCTTC.

This clonotype was found many times. The chain couples TRBV7-8 to TRBJ2-7; perhaps TRBD1 as D (6 bases). CDR1 is SGHVS, CDR2 FQNEAQ, per germline. CDR3 length: 16 amino acids. The germline V and J ends were trimmed by 1 base and 3 bases, with 16 bases remaining between them. CDR3 nucleotides: TGTGCCAGCAGCTTAGAAACGGACAGTTTTATCTACGAGCAGTACTTC. Translating it yields CASSLETDSFIYEQYF.

The chain carries TRBV7-2 and TRBJ2-2; D gene ambiguous. CDR1 is SGHTA, CDR2 FQGNSA, per germline. The V end was cut by 7 bases, the J end by 6 bases, with 6 bases between. This CDR3 spans 11 amino acids. This CDR3 reads CASTPSGELFF. The CDR3 DNA follows: TGTGCCAGCACCCCCTCCGGGGAGCTGTTTTTT.

This clonotype was counted at least ten times. V and J are TRBV20-1 and TRBJ2-1; TRBD2 agrees at 11 bases. The CDR3 totals 14 residues. Trimming removed 4 bases from V and 5 bases from J; junction bases left unmatched: 4. Germline values: CDR1 DFQATT, CDR2 SNEGSKA (reference sequence). The CDR3 sequence: CSANLAGGHNEQFF. As DNA, the CDR3 is TGCAGTGCTAACCTAGCGGGAGGTCACAATGAGCAGTTCTTC.

This clonotype was counted ten times or more. The chain joins TRBV29-1 to TRBJ2-3; possibly TRBD2 for D (6 bases). Trimming removed 2 bases at V and 3 bases at J, with 18 bases between. Germline assignment: CDR1 SQVTM and CDR2 ANQGSEA. The CDR3 has 16 amino acids. The CDR3 bases are TGCAGCGTTGAATGGGAACAGCGGGCATTAACAGATACGCAGTATTTT. Amino acid sequence: CSVEWEQRALTDTQYF.

J is TRBJ2-7 and V is TRBV30; perhaps TRBD2 as D (6 bases). Germline assignment: CDR1 GTSNPN and CDR2 SVGIG (reference sequence). This CDR3 comprises 15 residues. Trimming took 0 bases from V and 3 from J, leaving 15 bases between them. This chain's CDR3 is CAWSVPQGGFYEQYF. The CDR3 coding sequence is TGTGCCTGGAGTGTACCTCAGGGAGGTTTCTACGAGCAGTACTTC.

This clonotype showed up just a few times. The chain couples TRBV29-1 to TRBJ2-2, with 8 positions matching TRBD2. In germline, CDR1 is SQVTM, CDR2 ANQGSEA. V lost 5 bases and J lost 4; bases outside the gene matches: 9. The CDR3 is made up of 15 amino acids. This CDR3 is CSVWKAGEGTGELFF. In DNA form, the CDR3 reads TGCAGCGTTTGGAAAGCGGGAGAGGGCACCGGGGAGCTGTTTTTT.

This clonotype was observed at least ten times. The V and J genes are TRBV27 and TRBJ2-1, with D perhaps given as TRBD1 or TRBD2 (5 bases each). This CDR3 region has 13 residues. The ends were cut back, 5 bases at V and 7 bases at J, with 12 bases in the middle. Germline CDR1 and CDR2: MNHEY and SMNVEV (reference sequence). This CDR3 is CASSPVWGNEQFF. In nucleotides, the CDR3 is TGTGCCAGCAGTCCTGTGTGGGGGAATGAGCAGTTCTTC.

This clonotype was detected ten times or more. The chain combines TRBV29-1 with TRBJ2-1; 9 nucleotides align to TRBD2. This CDR3 comprises 14 residues. V lost 6 bases and J lost 2; bases outside the gene matches: 5. Germline V lookup: CDR1 SQVTM, CDR2 ANQGSEA. The CDR3 is CSVASGRPYNEQFF. Here the CDR3 DNA reads TGCAGCGTCGCGAGCGGGAGGCCCTACAATGAGCAGTTCTTC.

This clonotype turned up a few times. CDR3: CSVEEGGYGYTF. CDR3 in DNA: TGCAGCGTTGAAGAGGGCGGCTATGGCTACACCTTC. The rearrangement joins TRBV29-1 to TRBJ1-2; D ambiguous. The V gene's germline CDR1 is SQVTM and CDR2 ANQGSEA. V lost 0 bases and J lost 4, with 6 bases in between. CDR3 length: 12 amino acids.

This clonotype was detected ten times or more. The chain couples TRBV21-1 to TRBJ1-5; the table assigns TRBD1, which was not confirmed against the DNA. TRBV21-1 is assigned pseudogene status. This CDR3 is built from 15 residues. CDR3: CASSKAPGRHQPQHF. Here the CDR3 DNA reads TGTGCCAGCAGCAAAGCACCGGGACGGCATCAGCCCCAGCATTTT.

This clonotype was counted ten times or more. The chain links TRBV28 to TRBJ2-3; D remains ambiguous. Trimming cost V 3 bases and J 2 bases, with 6 bases left between them. The CDR3 has 13 residues. Germline CDR1 reads MDHEN; CDR2 reads SYDVKM. CDR3 in amino acids: CASSFSFTDTQYF. CDR3 sequence (DNA): TGTGCCAGCAGTTTCTCCTTCACAGATACGCAGTATTTT.

The chain employs TRBV2 and TRBJ2-3, with D tentatively TRBD1 (6 bases). The length of the CDR3 is 18 residues. Germline assignment: CDR1 SNHLY and CDR2 FYNNEI. Trimming left V 11 bases short and J 2 bases short, with 29 bases between. CDR3 sequence reads: CAGDKSGHGGENTDTQYF. The DNA of the CDR3 is TGTGCCGGAGACAAATCGGGACACGGTGGAGAAAACACAGATACGCAGTATTTT.

This clonotype was observed a few times. This chain joins TRBV5-1 and TRBJ2-6, with TRBD1 identical over 7 bases. Germline trimming cut 3 bases from V and 2 bases from J; bases unmatched to any gene: 2. The CDR3 is 15 residues long. The germline CDR1 and CDR2 sequences are SGHRS and YFSETQ. For the CDR3, the DNA is TGCGCCAGCAGCTCAACAGGGGCTGGGGCCAACGTCCTGACTTTC. Residues: CASSSTGAGANVLTF.

Ten or more counts support this clonotype. This chain joins TRBV20-1 and TRBJ2-5, with D possibly matching TRBD1 (5 bases). The V and J ends lost 0 bases and 7 bases respectively, with 6 bases between them. The CDR3 sequence is 11 residues long. The germline V gene encodes CDR1 DFQATT and CDR2 SNEGSKA (reference sequence). The CDR3 coding sequence is TGCAGTGCTAGAGATGGGGCGACCCAGTACTTC. The encoded protein is CSARDGATQYF.

This clonotype was recorded at least ten times. The rearrangement links TRBV2 to TRBJ1-2, with a weak D call TRBD1 (6 bases). Trimming pared 9 bases from V and 0 bases from J, leaving 11 bases between. The CDR3 has 13 residues. Per germline, CDR1 SNHLY and CDR2 FYNNEI. CDR3: CARNREANYGYTF. The DNA of the CDR3 is TGTGCCAGGAACAGGGAAGCTAACTATGGCTACACCTTC.